Presented here are 27 T cell receptor beta chains from one specimen sequenced in a study of blood T cell repertoires in COVID-19. Produced via immunoSEQ multiplex PCR; TCRdb's table is partial and in-frame only. The profile covers roughly 120,000 clones, with more than 75% appearing a single time and about 8.1% taken by the ten largest. The sample taken for sequencing was peripheral blood. The receptors come from a woman in her 40s with acute or convalescent COVID-19.

V usage is TRBV9 and J usage is TRBJ1-1; 7 bases fit TRBD1. The V and J ends lost 0 bases and 5 bases, in that order; junction bases with no gene match: 10. Germline CDR1 is SGDLS and CDR2 is YYNGEE. The length of the CDR3 is 16 residues. Here the CDR3 reads CASSVAPEGAQTEAFF. In DNA form, the CDR3 reads TGTGCCAGCAGCGTAGCTCCGGAGGGGGCGCAAACTGAAGCTTTCTTT.

CDR3 amino acids: CASSYSEGTSGNTIYF. The CDR3 coding sequence is TGTGCCAGCAGTTACTCGGAGGGGACGAGCGGAAACACCATATATTTT. The genes are TRBV6-5 and TRBJ1-3; tentative D call: TRBD1 (5 bases). V dropped 0 bases and J dropped 4 bases, with 13 bases sitting between them. Germline V CDR1 and CDR2: MNHEY, SVGAGI. The CDR3 contains 16 residues.

J is TRBJ2-7 and V is TRBV10-3, with 9 bases fitting TRBD2. The V and J ends lost 3 bases and 7 bases, in that order; junction bases with no gene match: 7. CDR1 is ENHRY, CDR2 SYGVKD, per germline. The CDR3 extends over 14 amino acids. The CDR3 nucleotides read TGTGCCATCAGTGAAGGGCGGGGGGGCCTAGAGCAGTACTTC. This codes for CAISEGRGGLEQYF.

This rearrangement joins TRBV18 to TRBJ1-1, with 7 bases identical to TRBD1. CDR3 size: 14 residues. The V segment lost 2 bases and the J segment 6 bases; nucleotides outside the gene matches: 6. CDR1 is KGHSH, CDR2 LQKENI, per germline. Here the CDR3 reads CASSPAHTGAEAFF. CDR3 coding DNA: TGTGCCAGCTCACCAGCTCACACAGGGGCTGAAGCTTTCTTT.

The chain recombines TRBV19 with TRBJ1-5; the match to TRBD1 covers 11 bases. Per germline, CDR1 LNHDA and CDR2 SQIVND (reference sequence). This CDR3 spans 14 amino acids. V lost 3 bases, J lost 5 bases, and 0 bases stayed unmatched. The chain's CDR3 is CASSMGQGDQPQHF. In DNA, the CDR3 is TGTGCCAGTAGTATGGGACAGGGGGATCAGCCCCAGCATTTT.

The chain joins TRBV7-9 to TRBJ1-3, with 7 bases aligning to TRBD1. The V and J ends lost 4 bases and 1 base, in that order; junction bases with no gene match: 7. The V gene's germline CDR1 is SEHNR and CDR2 FQNEAQ (reference sequence). The CDR3 spans 16 residues. The chain's CDR3 is CASSSDGTESGNTIYF. The CDR3 nucleotides are TGTGCCAGCAGCTCAGACGGGACAGAGTCTGGAAACACCATATATTTT.

This clone was recorded only once. The chain joins TRBV19 to TRBJ2-7, with 11 bases lining up with TRBD1. V was pared by 5 bases and J by 5 bases, with 11 bases of the junction left unmatched. There are 16 residues in the CDR3. Germline lookup yields CDR1 LNHDA and CDR2 SQIVND (reference sequence). The CDR3 coding sequence is TGTGCCAGTAGTCGACTGTCGGGACAGGGGGGAAACGAGCAGTACTTC. Amino acid sequence: CASSRLSGQGGNEQYF. The full variable domain, rest sourced from reference TRBV19 and TRBJ2-7, is DGGITQSPKYLFRKEGQNVTLSCEQNLNHDAMYWYRQDPGQGLRLIYYSQIVNDFQKGDIAEGYSVSREKKESFPLTVTSAQKNPTAFYLCASSRLSGQGGNEQYFGPGTRLTVT.

V gene TRBV11-2 combines with J gene TRBJ2-3; D call uncertain. V dropped 0 bases and J dropped 8 bases, with 12 bases sitting between them. The CDR3 covers 14 residues. The V gene's germline CDR1 is SGHAT and CDR2 FQNNGV. The CDR3 DNA is TGTGCCAGCAGCTTAGATACCACCCGAGGTACGCAGTATTTT. Its translation is CASSLDTTRGTQYF.

The chain uses TRBV5-1 and TRBJ1-2; a weak D match, TRBD1 (6 bases). Trimming took 2 bases from V and 0 from J, leaving 17 bases between them. The germline V gene has CDR1 SGHRS and CDR2 YFSETQ. The CDR3 totals 17 residues. In nucleotides, the CDR3 is TGCGCCAGCAGCTTCTCGGGACAAGGTACCACTAACTATGGCTACACCTTC. Protein sequence: CASSFSGQGTTNYGYTF.

This clone was found a few times. The chain is built from TRBV5-1 and TRBJ2-3; 12 positions agree with TRBD2. Trimming took 1 base from V and 5 from J; bases not matched to a gene: 5. The CDR3 runs to 16 residues. CDR1 SGHRS and CDR2 YFSETQ come from the germline V gene. The CDR3 region has the DNA TGCGCCAGCAGCTTGCCCCTAGCGGGGGGGAAAGATACGCAGTATTTT. Protein product: CASSLPLAGGKDTQYF.

This rearrangement joins TRBV19 to TRBJ2-7; TRBD2 is a possible D gene (8 bases). V was pared by 8 bases and J by 2 bases, with 19 bases between. CDR1 LNHDA and CDR2 SQIVND come from the germline V gene (reference sequence). The CDR3 spans 15 residues. The CDR3 nucleotides read TGTGCCAGTTCGGTTCGCGGGGGGACAGCCTACGAGCAGTACTTC. This gives the protein CASSVRGGTAYEQYF.

The V call is TRBV4-3, the J call TRBJ2-3; 7 nucleotides align to TRBD2. This CDR3 spans 18 amino acids. Germline V lookup: CDR1 LGHNA, CDR2 YSLEER. The V segment lost 4 bases and the J segment 2 bases; nucleotides outside the gene matches: 15. The CDR3, as DNA: TGCGCCAGCAGCCGAGAGGGTGGAGCGGGGAGGTCCACAGATACGCAGTATTTT. It translates to CASSREGGAGRSTDTQYF.

This clone occurred once. The chain is built from TRBV27 and TRBJ1-2; 7 positions agree with TRBD1. The CDR3 runs to 14 residues. V was pared by 6 bases and J by 3 bases, with 7 bases of the junction left unmatched. Germline V lookup: CDR1 MNHEY, CDR2 SMNVEV (reference sequence). DNA of the CDR3: TGTGCCAGCAGGAATACAGGGGAGGACTATGGCTACACCTTC. Its translation is CASRNTGEDYGYTF.

This clone came up once. Different DNA sequences within this sample yield the same CDR3. This chain connects TRBV13 to TRBJ1-6; a possible D gene is TRBD1 (6 bases). This CDR3 has 13 amino acids. V was clipped by 2 bases and J by 7 bases, with 6 bases between them. Germline V CDR1 and CDR2: PRHDT, FYEKMQ (reference sequence). The CDR3 DNA reads TGTGCCAGCAGCTTACAGGGGAATTCACCCCTCCACTTT. It encodes CASSLQGNSPLHF.

This rearrangement joins TRBV10-3 to TRBJ1-2; tentatively, D is TRBD1 (5 bases). This CDR3 has 14 residues. Deletions cut 2 bases from V and 8 bases from J, with 15 bases between. In germline, CDR1 is ENHRY, CDR2 SYGVKD. The CDR3 DNA reads TGTGCCATCAGTGAGACCGCAGGGATCTTCGGCTACACCTTC. Protein product: CAISETAGIFGYTF.

The V call is TRBV7-2, the J call TRBJ2-5; D is perhaps TRBD2 (6 bases). V was clipped by 2 bases and J by 7 bases, with 14 bases between them. CDR3 length: 14 amino acids. Germline CDR1 SGHTA, CDR2 FQGNSA. The CDR3 nucleotides read TGTGCCAGCAGCTTAAAGAGCGGGTGGGGGACCCAGTACTTC. Translating gives CASSLKSGWGTQYF.

V is TRBV2 and J is TRBJ2-7; D is perhaps TRBD1 (6 bases). This CDR3 region has 14 residues. CDR1 is SNHLY and CDR2 is FYNNEI in the germline V gene. The ends were cut back, 7 bases at V and 2 bases at J, with 15 bases in the middle. The CDR3 DNA follows: TGTGCCAGCACCCCGCAGGCAGGGGCCTACGAGCAGTACTTC. Translation gives CASTPQAGAYEQYF.

The CDR3 nucleotides are TGTGCCAGCAGCGCCCAACTGGACAAAAACTATGGCTACACCTTC. This translates into CASSAQLDKNYGYTF. The J gene is TRBJ1-2, the V gene TRBV5-4; D possibly corresponds to TRBD1 (5 bases). CDR1 and CDR2 from the germline V gene are SGHNT and YYREEE (reference sequence). CDR3 length equals 15 residues. V lost 4 bases and J 2 bases, leaving 15 bases between the germline ends. Full variable domain (rest looked up from reference TRBV5-4 and TRBJ1-2): ETGVTQSPTHLIKTRGQQVTLRCSSQSGHNTVSWYQQALGQGPQFIFQYYREEENGRGNFPPRFSGLQFPNYSSELNVNALELDDSALYLCASSAQLDKNYGYTFGSGTRLTVV.

CDR3 protein: CASSQEPGNEKLFF. The CDR3 nucleotides read TGCGCCAGCAGCCAAGAACCGGGGAATGAAAAACTGTTTTTT. The rearrangement uses TRBV4-1 and TRBJ1-4; no clear D gene. V was pared by 0 bases and J by 5 bases, with 7 bases between. Germline V gives CDR1 MGHRA, CDR2 YSYEKL. The CDR3 consists of 14 residues.

The J gene is TRBJ2-2, the V gene TRBV30, with TRBD1 matching 7 bases. The CDR3 has 15 residues. V shed 2 bases and J 4 bases; nucleotides not matched to a gene: 7. Germline V gives CDR1 GTSNPN, CDR2 SVGIG (reference sequence). This CDR3 is CAWSRPGTVTGELFF. DNA of the CDR3: TGTGCCTGGAGTCGACCTGGGACAGTCACCGGGGAGCTGTTTTTT.

The chain joins TRBV6-5 to TRBJ2-2; 8 bases are a match to TRBD1. After removal of 6 bases from V and 5 bases from J, the junction contained 8 bases not matched to a gene. Looked up from germline, CDR1 is MNHEY and CDR2 is SVGAGI. The CDR3 contains 15 residues. The CDR3 reads CASSRQGWATGELFF. CDR3 DNA sequence: TGTGCCAGCAGCCGACAGGGGTGGGCAACCGGGGAGCTGTTTTTT.

This chain joins TRBV19 and TRBJ2-7; 9 bases are a match to TRBD1. The CDR3 covers 14 residues. Trimming at V came to 5 bases and at J to 3 bases, leaving 5 bases not matched to a gene. CDR1 and CDR2 (germline): LNHDA, SQIVND (reference sequence). CDR3 sequence reads: CASSSGQGGYEQYF. In DNA form, the CDR3 reads TGTGCCAGTAGTTCGGGACAGGGAGGCTACGAGCAGTACTTC.

This clone was recorded once. The rearrangement links TRBV2 to TRBJ1-2; tentatively, D is TRBD1 (6 bases). With 4 bases removed from V and 7 bases from J, the gap between germline ends came to 13 bases. The CDR3 sequence is 13 residues long. The germline gives CDR1 SNHLY, CDR2 FYNNEI. CDR3 sequence (DNA): TGTGCCAGCAGTGCGATACAGGGTTCTGGCTACACCTTC. Protein sequence: CASSAIQGSGYTF.

CDR3 sequence: CASIRGTAYNSPLHF. DNA of the CDR3: TGTGCCAGTATCCGCGGGACAGCGTATAATTCACCCCTCCACTTT. The chain combines TRBV6-5 with TRBJ1-6, with 7 bases identical to TRBD1. With 9 bases clipped from V and 4 bases from J, the junction kept 9 bases outside the gene matches. CDR3 length: 15 residues. CDR1 is MNHEY and CDR2 is SVGAGI in the germline V gene.

The chain carries TRBV2 and TRBJ1-2, with D maybe TRBD1 (5 bases). V dropped 1 base and J dropped 8 bases, with 11 bases sitting between them. CDR1 is SNHLY, CDR2 FYNNEI, per germline. The CDR3 covers 13 residues. The CDR3 spells CASSEDLGGGYTF. CDR3 sequence (DNA): TGTGCCAGCAGTGAAGATTTGGGGGGAGGCTACACCTTC.

The J gene is TRBJ1-2, the V gene TRBV7-9, with unresolved D. Per the germline V gene, CDR1 is SEHNR and CDR2 is FQNEAQ (reference sequence). V was pared by 3 bases and J by 5 bases, with 7 bases between. The CDR3 spans 12 residues. The CDR3 DNA is TGTGCCAGCAGCTTTGAGTCATATGGCTACACCTTC. Amino acids: CASSFESYGYTF.

The rearrangement joins TRBV30 to TRBJ1-5; possibly TRBD1 for D (5 bases). The CDR3 runs to 15 residues. Between the trimmed V and J ends, which lost 2 bases and 5 bases, there was a span of 16 bases. Germline V CDR1 and CDR2: GTSNPN, SVGIG (reference sequence). The CDR3 region has the DNA TGTGCCTGGAGTAAGGACACCGGCTTATATCAGCCCCAGCATTTT. Translating gives CAWSKDTGLYQPQHF. The complete variable domain, with remaining parts taken from reference TRBV30 and TRBJ1-5, reads SQTIHQWPATLVQPVGSPLSLECTVEGTSNPNLYWYRQAAGRGLQLLFYSVGIGQISSEVPQNLSASRPQDRQFILSSKKLLLSDSGFYLCAWSKDTGLYQPQHFGDGTRLSIL.